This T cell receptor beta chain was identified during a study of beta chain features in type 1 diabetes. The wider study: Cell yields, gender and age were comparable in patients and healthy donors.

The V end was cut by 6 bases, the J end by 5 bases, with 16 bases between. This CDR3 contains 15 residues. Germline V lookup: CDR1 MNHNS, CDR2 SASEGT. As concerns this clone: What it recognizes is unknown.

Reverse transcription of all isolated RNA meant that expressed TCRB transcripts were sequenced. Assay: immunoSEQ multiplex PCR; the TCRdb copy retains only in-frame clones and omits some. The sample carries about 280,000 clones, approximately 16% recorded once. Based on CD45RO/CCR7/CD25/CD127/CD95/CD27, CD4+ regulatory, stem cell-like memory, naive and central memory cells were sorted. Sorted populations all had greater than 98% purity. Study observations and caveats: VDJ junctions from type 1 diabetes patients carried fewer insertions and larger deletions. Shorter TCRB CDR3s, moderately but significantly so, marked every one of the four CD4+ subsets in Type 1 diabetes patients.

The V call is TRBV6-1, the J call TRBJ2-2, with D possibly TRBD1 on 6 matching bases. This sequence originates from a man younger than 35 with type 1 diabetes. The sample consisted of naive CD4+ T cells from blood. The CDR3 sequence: CASRFIGGRTGELFF. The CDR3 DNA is TGTGCCAGCAGGTTCATTGGGGGCAGGACCGGGGAGCTGTTTTTT.